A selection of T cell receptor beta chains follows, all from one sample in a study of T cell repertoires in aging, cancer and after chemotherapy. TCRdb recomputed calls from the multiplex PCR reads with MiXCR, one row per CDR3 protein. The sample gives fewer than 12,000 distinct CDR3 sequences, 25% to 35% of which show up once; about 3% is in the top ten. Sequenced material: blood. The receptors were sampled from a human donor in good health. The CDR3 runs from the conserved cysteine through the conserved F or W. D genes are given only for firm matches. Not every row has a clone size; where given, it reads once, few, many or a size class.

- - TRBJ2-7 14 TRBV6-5 CASRQAGSSYEQYF TGTGCCAGCAGGCAAGCGGGTAGCTCCTACGAGCAGTACTTC
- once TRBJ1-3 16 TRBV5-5 CASSQPNANSGNTIYF TGTGCCAGCAGCCAACCCAACGCTAACTCTGGAAACACCATATATTTT
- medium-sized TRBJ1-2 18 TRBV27 CASRPRTWVRIANYGYTF TGTGCCAGCAGACCGAGGACCTGGGTTCGGATAGCTAACTATGGCTACACCTTC
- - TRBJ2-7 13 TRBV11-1 CASSLQGLNEQYF TGTGCCAGCAGCTTACAGGGGCTCAACGAGCAGTACTTC
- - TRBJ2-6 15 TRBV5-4 CASSLWASGANVLTF TGTGCCAGCAGCTTGTGGGCCTCTGGGGCCAACGTCCTGACTTTC
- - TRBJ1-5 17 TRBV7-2 CASSLEAPRQANQPQHF TGTGCCAGCAGCTTAGAGGCCCCCCGACAGGCAAATCAGCCCCAGCATTTT
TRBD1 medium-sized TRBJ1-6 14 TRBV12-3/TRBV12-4 CASSGTGDNSPLHF TGTGCCAGCAGTGGGACAGGGGACAATTCACCCCTCCACTTT
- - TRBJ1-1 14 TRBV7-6 CASSLVGGREEAFF TGTGCCAGCAGCTTAGTGGGGGGGAGGGAGGAAGCTTTCTTT
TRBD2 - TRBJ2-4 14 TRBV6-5 CASSGSGGGNIQYF TGTGCCAGCAGTGGTAGCGGGGGGGGAAACATTCAGTACTTC
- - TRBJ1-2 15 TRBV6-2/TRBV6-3 CASSSPTPTNYGYTF TGTGCCAGCAGTTCCCCGACACCTACTAACTATGGCTACACCTTC
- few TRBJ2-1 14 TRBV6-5 CASSSDSSYNEQFF TGTGCCAGCAGTTCTGACAGTTCCTACAATGAGCAGTTCTTC
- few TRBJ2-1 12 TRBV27 CATREGVNEQFF TGTGCCACCCGAGAGGGAGTAAATGAGCAGTTCTTC
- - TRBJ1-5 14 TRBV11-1 CASSTTNSNQPQHF TGTGCCAGCAGCACGACGAATAGCAATCAGCCCCAGCATTTT
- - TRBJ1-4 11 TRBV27 CASSLGEKLFF TGTGCCAGCAGTTTAGGAGAAAAACTGTTTTTT
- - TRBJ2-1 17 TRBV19 CASSMGGAGGGMSEQFF TGTGCCAGTAGTATGGGGGGGGCTGGCGGGGGAATGAGCGAGCAGTTCTTC
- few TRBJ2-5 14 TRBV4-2 CASSQGASQETQYF TGTGCCAGCAGCCAAGGCGCTTCCCAAGAGACCCAGTACTTC
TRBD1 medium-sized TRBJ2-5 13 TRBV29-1 CSLWTGGVETQYF TGCAGCTTATGGACAGGGGGCGTCGAGACCCAGTACTTC
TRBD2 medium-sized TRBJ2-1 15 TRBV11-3 CASSRQLAGGHEQFF TGTGCCAGCAGCCGCCAGCTAGCGGGGGGCCATGAGCAGTTCTTC
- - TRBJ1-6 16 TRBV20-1 CSARDDRSSYNSPLHF TGCAGTGCTAGGGACGACAGGAGCTCCTATAATTCACCCCTCCACTTT
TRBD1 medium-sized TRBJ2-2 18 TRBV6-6 CASSGTGGAAGDTGELFF TGTGCCAGCAGTGGGACAGGGGGCGCAGCAGGTGACACCGGGGAGCTGTTTTTT
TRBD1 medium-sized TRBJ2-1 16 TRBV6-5 CASSYSDRSSYNEQFF TGTGCCAGCAGTTACTCGGACAGGAGTTCCTACAATGAGCAGTTCTTC
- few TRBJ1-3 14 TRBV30 CAWSVLGTVDTIYF TGTGCCTGGAGTGTACTTGGCACTGTGGACACCATATATTTT
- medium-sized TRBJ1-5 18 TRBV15 CATSRDVGRRASNQPQHF TGTGCCACCAGCAGAGATGTGGGGAGGCGGGCAAGCAATCAGCCCCAGCATTTT
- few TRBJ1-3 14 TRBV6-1 CASSETVSGNTIYF TGTGCCAGCAGTGAAACAGTCTCTGGAAACACCATATATTTT
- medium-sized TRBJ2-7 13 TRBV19 CASSLQGGYEQYF TGTGCCAGTAGTTTACAGGGTGGCTACGAGCAGTACTTC
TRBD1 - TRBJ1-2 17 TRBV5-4 CASSRRMTPGGGDGYTF TGTGCCAGCAGCCGCCGAATGACCCCAGGGGGCGGTGATGGCTACACCTTC
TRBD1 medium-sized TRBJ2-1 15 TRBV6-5 CASSTGTGAYNEQFF TGTGCCAGCAGTACGGGGACAGGGGCCTACAATGAGCAGTTCTTC
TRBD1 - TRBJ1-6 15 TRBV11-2 CASSPRQGGNSPLHF TGTGCCAGCAGCCCGCGACAGGGGGGCAATTCACCCCTCCACTTT
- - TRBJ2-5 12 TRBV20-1 CSARGGKETQYF TGCAGTGCTAGAGGTGGAAAAGAGACCCAGTACTTC
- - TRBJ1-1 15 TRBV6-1 CASSDSWGVDTEAFF TGTGCCAGCAGTGATTCTTGGGGGGTGGACACTGAAGCTTTCTTT
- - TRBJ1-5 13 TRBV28 CASTLWGEQPQHF TGTGCCAGCACCCTGTGGGGAGAGCAGCCCCAGCATTTT